This TCR beta chain was observed in a study of technical replicates of blood from a handful of donors. Some clones are missing from TCRdb's copy, which holds only in-frame ones; the method was immunoSEQ multiplex PCR. The sample holds about 88,000 clones; around 94% are singletons and the top ten take approximately 0.25%. Per germline, CDR1 GTSNPN and CDR2 SVGIG (reference sequence). V lost 2 bases to trimming and J lost 0 bases; unmatched junction nucleotides: 4. This CDR3 is built from 14 residues. The origin of this receptor is a human donor in good health. The sequencing sample was made of T cells isolated from PBMCs. This chain uses TRBV30 with TRBJ2-7, with 7 bases that match TRBD2. The CDR3 protein is CAWSSGTSSYEQYF. The CDR3 DNA reads as TGTGCCTGGAGTAGCGGGACCAGCTCCTACGAGCAGTACTTC.